This T cell receptor beta chain came from a study of T cell responses to AZD1222 COVID-19 vaccine. With 5 bases clipped from V and 4 bases from J, the junction kept 6 bases outside the gene matches. The CDR3 consists of 15 residues. The germline V gene has CDR1 PRHDT and CDR2 FYEKMQ (reference sequence). Study-wide results and limits: White British ancestry dominated among donors, who included more females, and clonal diversity was possibly underestimated.

The table came from immunoSEQ multiplex PCR; TCRdb's copy has only in-frame clones and leaves some out. The sample has approximately 160,000 clones, about 90% seen once. Points on this clone: What it recognizes is unknown.

This specimen consisted of peripheral blood, obtained 28 days after the second AZD1222 dose. The TCR originated in an adult who received the AZD1222 COVID-19 vaccine. V usage is TRBV13 and J usage is TRBJ2-5; the match to TRBD1 covers 11 bases. CDR3 in amino acids: CASSPRTGGRETQYF. The CDR3 DNA reads TGTGCCAGCAGCCCCCGGACAGGGGGCAGAGAGACCCAGTACTTC.